This TCR beta chain emerged from a study of T-cell memory formation after mild COVID-19. TCRdb used MiXCR to reprocess the 5' RACE reads, holding one entry per CDR3 protein. The sample shows approximately 210,000 distinct CDR3 sequences, approximately 20% of them seen only once. V was shortened by 3 bases and J by 5 bases, with 10 bases between the two germline ends. From germline, CDR1 is SGHAT and CDR2 FQNNGV. The CDR3 loop spans 14 amino acids. The sequence was collected from an adult woman who had mild COVID-19 (a few samples of this study predate the infection). Cell type and time point are not known. The chain is built from TRBV11-2 and TRBJ2-2, with a tentative D call TRBD2 (6 bases). Material for sequencing was PBMCs or a T cell subset sorted from them (not recorded which). CDR3 protein: CASSFRDLTGELFF. The CDR3 DNA sequence: TGTGCCAGCAGCTTCCGGGACTTGACCGGGGAGCTGTTTTTT.